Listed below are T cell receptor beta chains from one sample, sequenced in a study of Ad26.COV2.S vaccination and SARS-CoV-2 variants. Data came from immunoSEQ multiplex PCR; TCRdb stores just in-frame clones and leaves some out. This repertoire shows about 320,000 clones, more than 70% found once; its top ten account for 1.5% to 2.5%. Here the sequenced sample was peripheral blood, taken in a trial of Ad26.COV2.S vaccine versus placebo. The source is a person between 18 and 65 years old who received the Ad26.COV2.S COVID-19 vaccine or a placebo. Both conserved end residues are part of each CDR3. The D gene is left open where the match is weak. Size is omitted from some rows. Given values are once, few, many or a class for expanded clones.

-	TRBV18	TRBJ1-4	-	TGTGCCAGCTCACCCCGAGGGTACGAAAAACTGTTTTTT	CASSPRGYEKLFF
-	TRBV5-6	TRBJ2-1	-	TGTGCCAGCAGCTCTTACGGACACACGCTTGACAATGAGCAGTTCTTC	CASSSYGHTLDNEQFF
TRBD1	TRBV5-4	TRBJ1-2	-	TGTGCCAGCAGCTTGGGTGGGACAGGGGTCTATGGCTACACCTTC	CASSLGGTGVYGYTF
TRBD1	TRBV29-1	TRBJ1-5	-	TGCAGCGTTGAAGAGGACAGGAATCAGCCCCAGCATTTT	CSVEEDRNQPQHF
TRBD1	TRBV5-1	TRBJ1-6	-	TGCGCCAGCAGGTATTCCGGGACAGAGAATTCACCCCTCCACTTT	CASRYSGTENSPLHF
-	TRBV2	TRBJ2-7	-	TGTGCCAGCAGGGTAGGCTACGAGCAGTACTTC	CASRVGYEQYF
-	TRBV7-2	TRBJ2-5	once	TGTGCCAGCAGCTTAGCGCGGGAGACCCAGTACTTC	CASSLARETQYF
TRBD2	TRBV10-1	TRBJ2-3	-	TGCGCCAGCTCCCCCCGGGAGGCCCGAGCAGATACGCAGTATTTT	CASSPREARADTQYF
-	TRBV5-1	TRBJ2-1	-	TGCGCCAGCAGCTTGGCCTCCCAGGGGACCTACAATGAGCAGTTCTTC	CASSLASQGTYNEQFF
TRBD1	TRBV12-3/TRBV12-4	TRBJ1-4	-	TGTGCCAGCACCCCGACAGGGAGATTCCAACTGTTTTTT	CASTPTGRFQLFF
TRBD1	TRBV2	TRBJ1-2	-	TGTGCCAGCAGTCCGGACAGGGCCGGGCTTGGCTACACCTTC	CASSPDRAGLGYTF
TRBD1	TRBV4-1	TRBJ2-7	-	TGCGCCAGCAGCCAATGGGGGACAGGAGGAGATTACGAGCAGTACTTC	CASSQWGTGGDYEQYF
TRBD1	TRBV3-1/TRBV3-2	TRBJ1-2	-	TGTGCCAGCAGCCCCTTCCGGGACAGCGGGGGGGGCTATGGCTACACCTTC	CASSPFRDSGGGYGYTF
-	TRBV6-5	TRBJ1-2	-	TGTGCCAGCAGGGTACGGGGGGCCGGCTATGGCTACACCTTC	CASRVRGAGYGYTF
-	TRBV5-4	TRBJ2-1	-	TGTGCCAGCAGCCCCGGGGGGACATCAATCAATGAGCAGTTCTTC	CASSPGGTSINEQFF
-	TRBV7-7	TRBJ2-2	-	TGTGCTAGCAGCGCCCACAGGGAGGTGAACACCGGGGAGCTGTTTTTT	CASSAHREVNTGELFF
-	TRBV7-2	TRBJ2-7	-	TGTGCCAGCAGCTACCCAGGAGGCCCCCGGACTTACGAGCAGTACTTC	CASSYPGGPRTYEQYF
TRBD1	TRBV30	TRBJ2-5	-	TGTGCCTGGAGTACGAGACAGGGTATGGAGACCCAGTACTTC	CAWSTRQGMETQYF
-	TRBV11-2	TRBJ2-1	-	TGTGCCAGCAGCCCCGGGAGTGAGCAGTTCTTC	CASSPGSEQFF
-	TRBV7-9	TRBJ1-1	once	TGTGCCAGCAGCGCGGCCTCAGGGAGGGGAACTGAAGCTTTCTTT	CASSAASGRGTEAFF
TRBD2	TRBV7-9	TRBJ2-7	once	TGTGCCAGCAGCCCAGCCGGGGGGAGGGCGAACTACGAGCAGTACTTC	CASSPAGGRANYEQYF
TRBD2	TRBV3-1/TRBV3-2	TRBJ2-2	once	TGTGCCAGCAGCCAAGGGTCTAGCGGGGGGCTACCTACCGGGGAGCTGTTTTTT	CASSQGSSGGLPTGELFF
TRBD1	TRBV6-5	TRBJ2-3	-	TGTGCCAGCAGTAACAGGGGGGCCGCAGATACGCAGTATTTT	CASSNRGAADTQYF
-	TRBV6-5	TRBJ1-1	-	TGTGCCAGCAGTTACCGGGAGGGGAGCTCTTTTGAAGCTTTCTTT	CASSYREGSSFEAFF
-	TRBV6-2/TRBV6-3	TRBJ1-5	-	TGTGCCAGCAGTTACTGGGGGCCGGAGGATCAGCCCCAGCATTTT	CASSYWGPEDQPQHF
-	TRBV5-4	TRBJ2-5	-	TGTGCCAGCAGCTTGGCCACGGGGGAGACCCAGTACTTC	CASSLATGETQYF
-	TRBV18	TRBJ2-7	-	TGTGCCAGCTCACCTGGGATCGGGTTCCCTGGGACCTACGAGCAGTACTTC	CASSPGIGFPGTYEQYF
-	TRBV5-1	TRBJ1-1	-	TGCGCCAGCCTGGGGGAGGGCAGAGCTTTCTTT	CASLGEGRAFF
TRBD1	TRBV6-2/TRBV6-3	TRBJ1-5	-	TGTGCCAGCAGTTACGCGGGACAGGGGGTTTCGGGGAATCAGCCCCAGCATTTT	CASSYAGQGVSGNQPQHF
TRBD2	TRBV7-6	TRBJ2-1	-	TGTGCCAGCAGCTCGGGACTAGCGGCTTCCTACAATGAGCAGTTCTTC	CASSSGLAASYNEQFF
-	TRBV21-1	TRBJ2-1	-	TGTGCCAGCAGCAAAGATCGAGCGGGGGGAAGTAATGAGCAGTTCTTC	CASSKDRAGGSNEQFF
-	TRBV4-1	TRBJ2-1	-	TGCGCCAGCAGCTCAGTCGGGACCTCGGGGAATGAGCAGTTCTTC	CASSSVGTSGNEQFF
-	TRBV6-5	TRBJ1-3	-	TGTGCCAGCAGCCCGGTGGGCAGGGCTGGAAACACCATATATTTT	CASSPVGRAGNTIYF
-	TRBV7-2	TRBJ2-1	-	TGTGCCAGCAGCTTCGTTTCGGACAGAGGCGGTGAGCAGTTCTTC	CASSFVSDRGGEQFF
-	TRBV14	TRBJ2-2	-	TGTGCCAGCAGCCAAGCGGCGAGGACCACCGGGGAGCTGTTTTTT	CASSQAARTTGELFF
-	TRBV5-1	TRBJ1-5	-	TGCGCCAGCAGCTTGGTGGGGGGCAATCAGCCCCAGCATTTT	CASSLVGGNQPQHF
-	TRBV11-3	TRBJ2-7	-	TGTGCCAGCAGCTTAGAGGCCGGTGAGCAGTACTTC	CASSLEAGEQYF
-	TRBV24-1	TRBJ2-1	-	TGTGCCACCAGTGACCCCCCGGACAATGAGCAGTTCTTC	CATSDPPDNEQFF
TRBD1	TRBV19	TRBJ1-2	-	TGTGCCAGTAGCGGCAGGGGGCGTTTTGGCTACACCTTC	CASSGRGRFGYTF
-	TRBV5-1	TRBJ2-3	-	TGCGCCAGCAGCTCGTCCGGGACTGTTCCAGATACGCAGTATTTT	CASSSSGTVPDTQYF
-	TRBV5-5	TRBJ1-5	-	TGTGCCAGCAGCTTACCAGGGGGCAATCAGCCCCAGCATTTT	CASSLPGGNQPQHF
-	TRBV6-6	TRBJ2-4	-	TGTGCCACTGTAGCGGCCCTAGCCAAAAACATTCAGTACTTC	CATVAALAKNIQYF
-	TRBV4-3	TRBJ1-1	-	TGCGCCAGCAGCCCGGGACGGAGAGAAGACCAAGCTTTCTTT	CASSPGRREDQAFF
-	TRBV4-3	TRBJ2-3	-	TGCGCCAGCAGCCAAGATCGAGAGGGGCGGCCTACAGATACGCAGTATTTT	CASSQDREGRPTDTQYF
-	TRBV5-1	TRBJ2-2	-	TGCGCCAGCAGCTCCGGACGGCCGAACACCGGGGAGCTGTTTTTT	CASSSGRPNTGELFF
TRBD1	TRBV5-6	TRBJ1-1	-	TGTGCCAGCAGCGCGGTCTTCCGGACAGGGTTGAACACTGAAGCTTTCTTT	CASSAVFRTGLNTEAFF
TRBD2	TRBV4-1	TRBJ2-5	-	TGCGCCAGCAGCCAAGATACCCTAGCGGGGGGTATAGGGGAGACCCAGTACTTC	CASSQDTLAGGIGETQYF
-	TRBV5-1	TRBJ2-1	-	TGCGCCAGCAGCTTTGGACAGAGCCGCTCCTACAATGAGCAGTTCTTC	CASSFGQSRSYNEQFF
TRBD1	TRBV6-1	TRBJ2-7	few	TGTGCCAGCAGTGAAGTGGGACAGGAAAGCTACGAGCAGTACTTC	CASSEVGQESYEQYF